The 30 T cell receptor beta chains presented below share a single source sample, sequenced in a study of blood T cell repertoires in COVID-19 (dated by TCRdb to the early 2020s). The library was built by means of the immunoSEQ multiplex PCR assay. As stored in TCRdb, this immuneACCESS dataset retains in-frame rearrangements with V and J assigned. A fraction of the clones does not appear; measured against another copy, unresolved V genes explain less than half of the discrepancy, and the remainder lacks a known reason. This sample lists about 120,000 clones; 65% to 90% were detected once. The ten largest clones represent under 7% of the sample. Sequenced input: peripheral blood. The receptor source for this set is a man older than 75 with active or convalescent COVID-19.

A note on this clone: Other DNA variants within this sample encode the same CDR3. The chain carries TRBV24-1 and TRBJ2-5, with D unclear. Germline CDR1 KGHDR, CDR2 SFDVKD. CDR3 length: 12 amino acids. V gave up 4 bases and J gave up 5 bases, with 7 bases separating them. CDR3 sequence reads: CATSDPGETQYF. Written as DNA, the CDR3 is TGTGCCACCAGTGACCCCGGGGAGACCCAGTACTTC.

V and J are TRBV4-1 and TRBJ1-2; unclear D gene. CDR3 length: 15 amino acids. Between the trimmed V and J ends, which lost 4 bases and 1 base, there was a span of 13 bases. Germline CDR1 reads MGHRA; CDR2 reads YSYEKL. CDR3 residues: CASSLTADLNYGYTF. In DNA form, the CDR3 reads TGCGCCAGCAGCCTCACAGCCGATCTTAACTATGGCTACACCTTC.

V and J are TRBV5-1 and TRBJ1-6; possible D gene TRBD1, 6 bases. The CDR3 is 15 residues long. CDR1 and CDR2 from the germline V gene are SGHRS and YFSETQ. The V end was cut by 3 bases, the J end by 9 bases, with 16 bases between. The CDR3 DNA follows: TGCGCCAGCAGCTCGGACAGTCGATCTTTTTCACCCCTCCACTTT. The encoded protein is CASSSDSRSFSPLHF. Full variable domain (missing parts from reference TRBV5-1 and TRBJ1-6): KAGVTQTPRYLIKTRGQQVTLSCSPISGHRSVSWYQQTPGQGLQFLFEYFSETQRNKGNFPGRFSGRQFSNSRSEMNVSTLELGDSALYLCASSSDSRSFSPLHFGNGTRLTVT.

The rearrangement links TRBV18 to TRBJ1-2; 12 nucleotides agree with TRBD1. Trimming cost V 3 bases and J 4 bases; bases outside gene matches: 6. There are 16 residues in the CDR3. CDR1 KGHSH and CDR2 LQKENI come from the germline V gene. This CDR3 is CASSPGTGGLSYGYTF. The CDR3 DNA reads TGTGCCAGCTCACCCGGGACAGGGGGCTTAAGCTATGGCTACACCTTC. Full variable domain (missing parts from reference TRBV18 and TRBJ1-2): NAGVMQNPRHLVRRRGQEARLRCSPMKGHSHVYWYRQLPEEGLKFMVYLQKENIIDESGMPKERFSAEFPKEGPSILRIQQVVRGDSAAYFCASSPGTGGLSYGYTFGSGTRLTVV.

DNA of the CDR3: TGTGCCAGCAGTGACTCACGGAGGTCTTATGGCTACACCTTC. It encodes CASSDSRRSYGYTF. V usage is TRBV6-4 and J usage is TRBJ1-2; D remains ambiguous. The V gene's germline CDR1 is MRHNA and CDR2 SNTAGT. V was pared by 0 bases and J by 5 bases, with 10 bases between. The CDR3 runs to 14 residues.

The chain joins TRBV7-9 to TRBJ2-1; 14 positions agree with TRBD2. Germline V gene data show CDR1 as SEHNR and CDR2 as FQNEAQ (reference sequence). This CDR3 has 15 residues. The ends lost 4 bases at V and 7 bases at J; junction bases unmatched: 3. CDR3 sequence: CASSSGLAGANEQFF. CDR3 nucleotide sequence: TGTGCCAGCAGCTCGGGACTAGCGGGGGCTAATGAGCAGTTCTTC.

In its sample, this clone was seen once. The chain recombines TRBV27 with TRBJ1-6; D might be TRBD1 (5 bases). The CDR3 contains 17 residues. Trimming pared 2 bases from V and 8 bases from J, leaving 19 bases between. Germline V gene lookup returns CDR1 MNHEY and CDR2 SMNVEV (reference sequence). CDR3 bases: TGTGCCAGCAGTTTACGTCAGGGAAGCTCAATTTATTCACCCCTCCACTTT. This sequence encodes CASSLRQGSSIYSPLHF.

This clone appeared once. The rearrangement links TRBV5-1 to TRBJ2-1; TRBD1 matches 8 bases. With 3 bases clipped from V and 4 bases from J, the junction kept 3 bases outside the gene matches. CDR3 length: 14 amino acids. CDR1 SGHRS and CDR2 YFSETQ come from the germline V gene. The chain's CDR3 is CASSSTGDYNEQFF. In nucleotides, the CDR3 is TGCGCCAGCAGCTCGACAGGGGATTACAATGAGCAGTTCTTC.

This clone occurred once. This chain connects TRBV6-6 to TRBJ2-6; possibly TRBD1 for D (5 bases). From germline, CDR1 is MNHNY and CDR2 SVGAGI (reference sequence). V lost 6 bases and J lost 0, with 6 bases in between. This CDR3 comprises 14 residues. The CDR3 is CASRQDSGANVLTF. CDR3 DNA: TGTGCCAGCAGACAGGACTCTGGGGCCAACGTCCTGACTTTC.

This clone has just a few counts. The CDR3 region has the DNA TGTGCCACCAGCAGAGATTTGATAGGGACAGGGGATAATGGCTACACCTTC. Translated: CATSRDLIGTGDNGYTF. The chain couples TRBV15 to TRBJ1-2, with 10 nucleotides matching TRBD1. The germline CDR1 and CDR2 sequences are LNHNV and YYDKDF (reference sequence). The CDR3 extends over 17 amino acids. Trimming cost V 0 bases and J 6 bases; bases outside gene matches: 10.

This clone occurred once. The chain carries TRBV24-1 and TRBJ2-1, with 7 bases aligning to TRBD2. The length of the CDR3 is 17 residues. The germline V gene encodes CDR1 KGHDR and CDR2 SFDVKD. Germline trimming cut 5 bases from V and 5 bases from J; bases unmatched to any gene: 14. The DNA of the CDR3 is TGTGCCACCAGTGCCTTGGTCCGCGGGAGTTCGGACAATGAGCAGTTCTTC. It encodes CATSALVRGSSDNEQFF.

This clone occurred a few times. V usage is TRBV9 and J usage is TRBJ2-2; weak D call: TRBD1 (5 bases). The CDR3 runs 16 residues. The germline V gene encodes CDR1 SGDLS and CDR2 YYNGEE. V lost 1 base and J lost 8, with 18 bases in between. The CDR3 is CASSVSDSRHGGELFF. The CDR3 nucleotides are TGTGCCAGCAGCGTAAGCGACAGTAGACACGGGGGGGAGCTGTTTTTT.

This clone occurred a few times. This rearrangement joins TRBV3-1 (or the pseudogene TRBV3-2) to TRBJ2-7, with TRBD2 identical over 7 bases. The J segment lost 2 bases and the V segment lost 3 bases, leaving 4 bases of the junction unmatched. The CDR3 has 14 residues. Germline assignment: CDR1 LGHDT and CDR2 YNNKEL (reference sequence). The CDR3 is CASSHGGVTYEQYF. Here the CDR3 DNA reads TGTGCCAGCAGCCATGGGGGGGTCACCTACGAGCAGTACTTC.

The chain combines TRBV14 with TRBJ1-6; tentatively, D is TRBD1 (6 bases). Germline CDR1 and CDR2: SGHDN and FVKESK. V lost 2 bases, J lost 9 bases, and 14 bases lay in between. The CDR3 length is 15 residues. In nucleotides, the CDR3 is TGTGCCAGCAGCCAATGGGGCAGGGGATTTTCACCCCTCCACTTT. As protein: CASSQWGRGFSPLHF.

This chain links TRBV5-8 with TRBJ2-1, with D possibly being TRBD1 (6 bases). This CDR3 region has 15 residues. The V and J ends lost 4 bases and 9 bases respectively, with 20 bases between them. The germline CDR1 and CDR2 sequences are SGHTS and YDEGEE. The chain's CDR3 is CASSRMGHIMGEQFF. The CDR3 DNA follows: TGTGCCAGCAGCCGCATGGGACACATTATGGGTGAGCAGTTCTTC.

This clone turned up a few times. This chain joins TRBV27 and TRBJ1-6; 7 nucleotides line up with TRBD1. Trimming cost V 5 bases and J 3 bases; bases outside gene matches: 7. The CDR3 extends over 16 amino acids. Per the germline V gene, CDR1 is MNHEY and CDR2 is SMNVEV (reference sequence). The CDR3 region has the DNA TGTGCCAGCAGTCCCTCGGACAGGTTCTATAATTCACCCCTCCACTTT. Its translation: CASSPSDRFYNSPLHF.

The chain combines TRBV27 with TRBJ2-7, with 7 positions matching TRBD1. The CDR3 is 15 residues long. V was pared by 4 bases and J by 4 bases, with 10 bases of the junction left unmatched. Germline CDR1 MNHEY, CDR2 SMNVEV (reference sequence). CDR3 residues: CASSSDRVRNYEQYF. As DNA, the CDR3 is TGTGCCAGCAGTTCCGACAGGGTAAGGAATTACGAGCAGTACTTC.

The chain combines TRBV28 with TRBJ1-2; TRBD1 might be the D (6 bases). The CDR3 runs 14 residues. V was cut by 2 bases and J by 4 bases, with 11 bases left in between. Looked up from germline, CDR1 is MDHEN and CDR2 is SYDVKM. As DNA, the CDR3 is TGTGCCAGCAGTTTAAGGACAGCCCTCTATGGCTACACCTTC. Its translation is CASSLRTALYGYTF.

The chain uses TRBV12-3 or TRBV12-4 and TRBJ1-2, with D unclear. The CDR3 length is 11 residues. Trimming took off 6 bases at V and 7 bases at J, with 9 bases between the two ends. The CDR3 loop reads CASSNRFGYTF. The DNA for the CDR3 is TGTGCCAGCAGCAACCGGTTTGGCTACACCTTC.

The chain's CDR3 is CARSPYRGGGSDLIYGYTF. CDR3 in DNA: TGTGCCAGAAGCCCCTACAGGGGAGGTGGATCGGATCTGATTTATGGCTACACCTTC. This sequence joins TRBV5-3 and TRBJ1-2, with 7 bases that match TRBD1. TRBV5-3 is recorded as an ORF, its role being uncertain. CDR3 size: 19 residues. Trimming removed 4 bases from V and 5 bases from J; junction bases left unmatched: 23.

This sequence joins TRBV7-2 and TRBJ2-3; TRBD1 is a possible D gene (5 bases). The CDR3 runs to 14 residues. Germline V gives CDR1 SGHTA, CDR2 FQGNSA. V dropped 4 bases and J dropped 7 bases, with 15 bases sitting between them. This CDR3 reads CASSSTSGSNTQYF. The CDR3 bases are TGTGCCAGCAGCTCAACATCAGGGTCTAATACGCAGTATTTT.

This clone appeared a single time. This chain joins TRBV5-1 and TRBJ2-3; 7 bases line up with TRBD2. Trimming removed 0 bases from V and 6 bases from J; junction bases left unmatched: 1. The CDR3 length is 13 residues. CDR1 SGHRS and CDR2 YFSETQ come from the germline V gene. This CDR3 is CASSLGSGDTQYF. The CDR3 DNA is TGCGCCAGCAGCTTGGGTAGCGGGGATACGCAGTATTTT.

The rearrangement links TRBV6-5 to TRBJ2-2, with D perhaps matching TRBD2 (5 bases). Germline CDR1 MNHEY, CDR2 SVGAGI. Trimming removed 5 bases from V and 6 bases from J, with 16 bases in between. CDR3 size: 15 residues. The CDR3 DNA reads as TGTGCCAGCAGTCCTCTTGGAGGTTGGTCCGGGGAGCTGTTTTTT. This sequence encodes CASSPLGGWSGELFF.

V is TRBV7-9 and J is TRBJ2-2; the D is unclear. Trimming took off 6 bases at V and 7 bases at J, with 6 bases between the two ends. The V gene's germline CDR1 is SEHNR and CDR2 FQNEAQ (reference sequence). The CDR3 is 11 residues long. The CDR3 coding sequence is TGTGCCAGCAGGGCAAACGGGGAGCTGTTTTTT. Residues: CASRANGELFF. Variable domain in full (rest from reference TRBV7-9 and TRBJ2-2): DTGVSQNPRHKITKRGQNVTFRCDPISEHNRLYWYRQTLGQGPEFLTYFQNEAQLEKSRLLSDRFSAERPKGSFSTLEIQRTEQGDSAMYLCASRANGELFFGEGSRLTVL.

The chain links TRBV5-4 to TRBJ2-5; 12 bases match TRBD1. The germline V gene has CDR1 SGHNT and CDR2 YYREEE (reference sequence). The CDR3 runs to 15 residues. J was trimmed by 4 bases and V by 4 bases; bases with no gene match: 5. CDR3 residues: CASSLRDRGPETQYF. In nucleotides, the CDR3 is TGTGCCAGCAGCCTCCGGGACAGGGGGCCAGAGACCCAGTACTTC.

This chain connects TRBV7-9 to TRBJ1-6; 11 nucleotides align to TRBD1. CDR3 length: 17 residues. The V segment lost 5 bases and the J segment 6 bases; nucleotides outside the gene matches: 9. Germline lookup yields CDR1 SEHNR and CDR2 FQNEAQ (reference sequence). In DNA form, the CDR3 reads TGTGCCAGCAGCCTCAGGACAGGGGGCTCACTTAATTCACCCCTCCACTTT. Translation gives CASSLRTGGSLNSPLHF.

This chain uses TRBV30 with TRBJ1-5; tentative D call: TRBD1 (5 bases). CDR1 and CDR2 (germline): GTSNPN, SVGIG (reference sequence). The CDR3 spans 13 residues. With 2 bases removed from V and 5 bases from J, the gap between germline ends came to 10 bases. CDR3 sequence reads: CAWSLQDDQPQHF. DNA for the CDR3: TGTGCCTGGAGTTTACAGGATGATCAGCCCCAGCATTTT.

V and J are TRBV6-5 and TRBJ2-2; D not resolved. CDR1 is MNHEY, CDR2 SVGAGI, per germline. The CDR3 length is 14 residues. V lost 5 bases and J lost 7, with 14 bases in between. Written as DNA, the CDR3 is TGTGCCAGCAGTCTGACTTACCCTGTCGGGGAGCTGTTTTTT. Translated, it gives CASSLTYPVGELFF.

This clone was recorded once. The chain carries TRBV7-9 and TRBJ1-1; 7 nucleotides align to TRBD1. Germline V gives CDR1 SEHNR, CDR2 FQNEAQ (reference sequence). This CDR3 spans 15 amino acids. V lost 5 bases to trimming and J lost 1 base; unmatched junction nucleotides: 7. The CDR3 DNA reads as TGTGCCAGCAGCCCTACGGGACAGCCGAACACTGAAGCTTTCTTT. Its translation is CASSPTGQPNTEAFF.

This chain connects TRBV5-1 to TRBJ2-1; unclear D gene. The length of the CDR3 is 12 residues. Trimming stripped 4 bases from V and 7 bases from J, with 9 bases between. Germline lookup yields CDR1 SGHRS and CDR2 YFSETQ. The CDR3 protein is CASSPDWNEQFF. For the CDR3, the DNA is TGCGCCAGCAGCCCCGACTGGAATGAGCAGTTCTTC.